Listed below are T cell receptor beta chains from one sample, sequenced in a study of T cell repertoires in cytomegalovirus infection. Via MiXCR, TCRdb re-called the reads, giving one row per CDR3 protein. The data contain fewer than 550,000 distinct CDR3 sequences, about 11% of them singletons. Material: PBMCs. Every receptor here comes from a human donor in good health (CMV status not recorded). Some clones in this sample may be carry-over from other donors' samples. The CDR3 runs from the conserved cysteine through the conserved F or W. The D gene is left open where the match is weak. Clone size is given for some rows only: seen once, a few or many times, or a class if the clone is expanded.

>few|TRBD1|TRBJ2-7|TRBV5-1
TGCGCCAGCAGCTTGAGGGCCCGCGAGACAGGGGACGAGCAGTACTTC
CASSLRARETGDEQYF
>many|NA|TRBJ1-2|TRBV29-1
TGCAGCGTTACAAGGGGGACTAACTATGGCTACACCTTC
CSVTRGTNYGYTF
>few|NA|TRBJ2-1|TRBV3-1
TGTGCCAGCAGCCATAGAACGCCTTACAATGAGCAGTTCTTC
CASSHRTPYNEQFF
>many|NA|TRBJ2-5|TRBV10-3
TGTGCCATCAGCTCTAGATCCGAGAGAGAGACCCAGTACTTC
CAISSRSERETQYF
>NA|NA|TRBJ1-1|TRBV7-9
TGTGCCAGCAGCAATATGGCAGGGAGCGGAGCTGAAGCTTTCTTT
CASSNMAGSGAEAFF
>few|NA|TRBJ2-5|TRBV7-9
TGTGCCAGCAGCTTACCGGCCGCGAGGACCCAGTACTTC
CASSLPAARTQYF
>NA|TRBD2|TRBJ2-3|TRBV29-1
TGCAGCGTTGAATTGCCAATTAGGCTAGCGGGAGTGGCAGATACGCAGTATTTT
CSVELPIRLAGVADTQYF
>few|NA|TRBJ1-1|TRBV5-6
TGTGCCAGCAGCTTGAAAGGTCCCAGAGGTGAAGCTTTCTTT
CASSLKGPRGEAFF
>many|NA|TRBJ1-1|TRBV7-9
TGTGCCAGCAGCCCCCCCGGAGGAGGTATGAACACTGAAGCTTTCTTT
CASSPPGGGMNTEAFF
>many|NA|TRBJ1-1|TRBV12-3/TRBV12-4
TGTGCCAGCAGTTTAGCGGGAGCGAACACTGAAGCTTTCTTT
CASSLAGANTEAFF
>many|NA|TRBJ2-3|TRBV11-2
TGTGCCAGCAGCTACGGCGGGACATTTGATACGCAGTATTTT
CASSYGGTFDTQYF
>many|NA|TRBJ2-4|TRBV6-6
TGTGCCAGCATCTACAGGGCTAGGGAATCCAAAAACATTCAGTACTTC
CASIYRARESKNIQYF
>many|NA|TRBJ1-5|TRBV7-3
TGTGCCAGCAGCTTAAATCCCGCAGGGCCCCAGCATTTT
CASSLNPAGPQHF
>many|TRBD1|TRBJ2-3|TRBV5-4
TGTGCCAGCAGCGGACGGGACAGCGTCACAGATACGCAGTATTTT
CASSGRDSVTDTQYF
>many|NA|TRBJ1-1|TRBV5-1
TGCGCCAGCAGCGCTTACAGCATGGGAGACACTGAAGCTTTCTTT
CASSAYSMGDTEAFF
>NA|NA|TRBJ2-3|TRBV24-1
TGTGCCACCAGTGATTCGGACGGGTCCGGAGCAGATACGCAGTATTTT
CATSDSDGSGADTQYF
>many|NA|TRBJ2-2|TRBV23-1
TGCGCCAGCAGTCAATCTCCCACTGGGGGGATTAATACCGGGGAGCTGTTTTTT
CASSQSPTGGINTGELFF
>many|NA|TRBJ1-5|TRBV6-1
TGTGCCAGCAGTAAATCCGGGACATCGACCCAGCCCCAGCATTTT
CASSKSGTSTQPQHF
>many|NA|TRBJ2-5|TRBV7-8
TGTGCCAGCAGCTTACGTTATGAAGCAGAGACCCAGTACTTC
CASSLRYEAETQYF
>many|NA|TRBJ2-7|TRBV10-3
TGTGCCATCAGGAGACAGGAACTCTCCTACGAGCAGTACTTC
CAIRRQELSYEQYF
>NA|TRBD1|TRBJ2-2|TRBV20-1
TGCAGTGCGGACTCCTCCGGGACAGGGGCCACCGGGGAGCTGTTTTTT
CSADSSGTGATGELFF
>NA|TRBD1|TRBJ2-7|TRBV27
TGTGCCAGCAGCCATGACAGGGTCGGCGAGCAGTACTTC
CASSHDRVGEQYF
>many|NA|TRBJ2-5|TRBV12-3/TRBV12-4
TGTGCCAGCACCTTAGGTGGAGAGACCCAGTACTTC
CASTLGGETQYF
>NA|NA|TRBJ1-2|TRBV25-1
TGTGCCAGCAGTAAGGAGGTAGAAGGCTACACCTTC
CASSKEVEGYTF
>few|TRBD1|TRBJ2-7|TRBV7-2
TGTGCCAGCAGCTTCCGGACAGGGACCAGTACGAGCTCCTACGAGCAGTACTTC
CASSFRTGTSTSSYEQYF
>NA|TRBD2|TRBJ2-7|TRBV5-4
TGTGCCAGCAGCCCCGGGACTAGCACAACCTACGAGCAGTACTTC
CASSPGTSTTYEQYF
>many|NA|TRBJ2-5|TRBV7-3
TGTGCCAGCAGCTTAGGGGGCGTTCCGCAAGAGACCCAGTACTTC
CASSLGGVPQETQYF
>NA|NA|TRBJ2-4|TRBV4-1
TGCGCCAGCAGCCAAGGAACTAGCTGGAACATTCAGTACTTC
CASSQGTSWNIQYF
>many|NA|TRBJ2-6|TRBV19
TGTGCCAGTAGTGTGGGGGTGCCTGGGGCCAACGTCCTGACTTTC
CASSVGVPGANVLTF
>many|NA|TRBJ1-2|TRBV7-3
TGTGCCAGCAGCTTACGGCGTGGGGGTGGCTACACCTTC
CASSLRRGGGYTF
>NA|TRBD1|TRBJ2-2|TRBV28
TGTGCCAGCACTCGGACAGGCCGGAGGAACACCGGGGAGCTGTTTTTT
CASTRTGRRNTGELFF
>NA|TRBD2|TRBJ2-3|TRBV4-2
TGTGCCAGCAGCCACCTTAGCGGGAGCAGCACAGATACGCAGTATTTT
CASSHLSGSSTDTQYF
>NA|TRBD1|TRBJ1-2|TRBV7-3
TGTGCCAGCAGCTCATTGACAGGGGACCATGGCTACACCTTC
CASSSLTGDHGYTF
>many|NA|TRBJ2-3|TRBV7-9
TGTGCCAGCAGCTTAACTAGTAGCACAGATACGCAGTATTTT
CASSLTSSTDTQYF
>many|TRBD1|TRBJ2-2|TRBV25-1
TGTGCCAGCAGTGAAGAGACAGGGCCCGGGGAGCTGTTTTTT
CASSEETGPGELFF
>NA|TRBD2|TRBJ2-3|TRBV9
TGTGCCAGCAGCTTGATGACTAGCGGGGCAGATACGCAGTATTTT
CASSLMTSGADTQYF
>many|NA|TRBJ1-5|TRBV7-2
TGTGCCAGCACCCCCTGGGGCGGTGGCAATCAGCCCCAGCATTTT
CASTPWGGGNQPQHF
>many|TRBD1|TRBJ1-2|TRBV12-5
TGTGCTAGTGGTGTCCCCGGGACAGACTATGGCTACACCTTC
CASGVPGTDYGYTF
>many|NA|TRBJ2-5|TRBV7-3
TGTGCCAGCAGCTTGGGGAGCCAGTCGGAAGAGACCCAGTACTTC
CASSLGSQSEETQYF